Described below is a single TCR beta chain sequence and its context. Its specificity is unknown. The CDR3 has 14 residues. The germline V and J ends were trimmed by 1 base and 6 bases, with 13 bases remaining between them. Germline V gives CDR1 SGHDT, CDR2 YYEEEE. Not enrolled were patients with uncontrolled infection, other autoimmune disease, pregnancy or lactation. Researchers amplified the TCR beta CDR3 regions from RNA transcripts. First-round RT-PCR targeting the TCR CDR3 was performed with the HTBI primer set. MiXCR was run by TCRdb on the multiplex PCR reads, yielding one entry per CDR3 protein. Of around 620,000 distinct CDR3 sequences detected, just over 45% appear once; the ten largest clones hold around 20%. This entry comes from a study of T cells in Graves' hyperthyroidism and ophthalmopathy. Whole-study findings and limits: The majority of expanded thyroid clonotypes above 0.001 also appeared in blood. Classification by a 13 V-J model distinguished ophthalmopathy from stable hyperthyroidism. Onset of ophthalmopathy came a median 6.5 months after the model predicted it.

Sequenced: peripheral blood or thyroid tissue (not recorded which). The rearrangement uses TRBV5-6 and TRBJ2-5; D not certain. This TCR derives from an adult woman with Graves' disease, either hyperthyroidism or ophthalmopathy (not recorded which). The CDR3, as DNA: TGTGCCAGCAGCTTGACAGCCATTGAGAAGACCCAGTACTTC. Protein: CASSLTAIEKTQYF.